Given below is one T cell receptor beta chain in context. What it recognizes is unknown. At minimum, one pre-ART and two post-ART PBMC samples were obtained from each donor. The data derive from a study of long-term antiretroviral therapy in people with HIV. The V end was cut by 7 bases, the J end by 4 bases, with 19 bases between. From germline, CDR1 is MNHEY and CDR2 SMNVEV (reference sequence). There are 15 residues in the CDR3. Study results and caveats: Collection of the blood, which took place between the mid-2000s and the late 2010s, possibly occurred under older ART regimens. Post-ART diversity increased but stayed below transplant donor controls.

The assay used was immunoSEQ (version v3.0), run at survey level. The repertoire was sequenced with immunoSEQ multiplex PCR; TCRdb's copy has only in-frame clones and lacks some. This table has about 35,000 clones, around 83% appearing once. This specimen was unsorted PBMCs, taken 1 year after starting antiretroviral therapy. The sequence derives from a man younger than 30 with HIV. This sequence joins TRBV27 and TRBJ1-2; no firm D call. The CDR3, as DNA: TGTGCCAGCATCCCAAGCGCATATGGAGGCTATGGCTACACCTTC. It yields the protein CASIPSAYGGYGYTF.